Below, 9 T cell receptor beta chains from the same sample are listed, as sequenced in a study of cytomegalovirus exposure and HLA in healthy donors (TCRdb year 2017). Library preparation employed the immunoSEQ multiplex PCR assay. The immuneACCESS repertoire file appears here via TCRdb, limited to in-frame rearrangements. These files lack a portion of the clones; in checked studies, under half of the deficit traces to unresolved V genes, and the cause of the others is not known. This sample holds 220,000 or so clones; approximately 80% were observed only once. The ten largest make up more than 13% of the sample. Sequenced sample: PBMCs. These receptors were collected from a woman in her thirties in good health and CMV-seropositive.

The chain uses TRBV4-1 and TRBJ1-1; D is unresolved. The CDR3 has 13 amino acids. Germline V CDR1 and CDR2: MGHRA, YSYEKL. V shed 3 bases and J shed 4 bases, with 9 bases lying between them. The CDR3 reads CASSQGLGTEAFF. CDR3 sequence (DNA): TGCGCCAGCAGCCAGGGTCTTGGCACTGAAGCTTTCTTT.

This chain joins TRBV5-6 and TRBJ1-2, with 9 bases matching TRBD1. The germline V gene encodes CDR1 SGHDT and CDR2 YYEEEE. V lost 4 bases to trimming and J lost 2 bases; unmatched junction nucleotides: 9. The CDR3 covers 16 residues. This chain's CDR3 is CASSVSVGTGNYGYTF. The CDR3, as DNA: TGTGCCAGCAGCGTCTCCGTAGGGACAGGGAACTATGGCTACACCTTC.

The genes are TRBV14 and TRBJ2-7, with D unresolved. CDR3 length equals 12 residues. CDR1 is SGHDN, CDR2 FVKESK, per germline. Trimming took 3 bases from V and 3 from J, leaving 6 bases between them. CDR3 sequence (DNA): TGTGCCAGCAGCCAGGACCACTACGAGCAGTACTTC. As protein: CASSQDHYEQYF.

The chain recombines TRBV11-1 with TRBJ2-7; TRBD2 matches 9 bases. From germline, CDR1 is SGHAT and CDR2 FQDESV (reference sequence). Trimming cost V 1 base and J 2 bases; bases outside gene matches: 3. There are 15 residues in the CDR3. The DNA for the CDR3 is TGTGCCAGCAGCTTAGGGACTAGCGAGCCCTACGAGCAGTACTTC. This codes for CASSLGTSEPYEQYF.

V usage is TRBV27 and J usage is TRBJ1-5; possible D gene TRBD1, 6 bases. V shed 5 bases and J shed 6 bases, with 14 bases lying between them. The germline gives CDR1 MNHEY, CDR2 SMNVEV (reference sequence). This CDR3 is built from 14 residues. The CDR3 DNA is TGTGCCAGCAGTGCCTTACAGGGAATTCAGCCCCAGCATTTT. Protein product: CASSALQGIQPQHF.

The J gene is TRBJ2-5, the V gene TRBV6-1; the match to TRBD1 covers 8 bases. This CDR3 spans 13 amino acids. V lost 3 bases to trimming and J lost 4 bases; unmatched junction nucleotides: 1. Per germline, CDR1 MNHNS and CDR2 SASEGT. The CDR3 here is CASSDRGRETQYF. Here the CDR3 DNA reads TGTGCCAGCAGTGACAGGGGGCGAGAGACCCAGTACTTC.

The CDR3 loop is CASSLAGAPSTEAFF. Here the CDR3 DNA reads TGTGCCAGCAGTTTGGCAGGGGCTCCTAGCACTGAAGCTTTCTTT. The rearrangement joins TRBV27 to TRBJ1-1, with D possibly TRBD1 on 6 matching bases. The CDR3 loop spans 15 amino acids. CDR1 MNHEY and CDR2 SMNVEV come from the germline V gene (reference sequence). V lost 3 bases, J lost 4 bases, and 15 bases lay in between.

V and J are TRBV5-1 and TRBJ1-4, with D tentatively TRBD1 (5 bases). The V gene lost 6 bases and the J gene lost 4 bases, with 16 bases spanning the gap. CDR1 is SGHRS and CDR2 is YFSETQ in the germline V gene. The CDR3 sequence is 15 residues long. The chain's CDR3 is CASKALGGINEKLFF. The DNA for the CDR3 is TGCGCCAGCAAGGCCCTCGGGGGAATTAATGAAAAACTGTTTTTT.

The CDR3: CASSSETGNSLYEQYF. Here the CDR3 DNA reads TGTGCCAGCAGCTCCGAGACAGGGAATTCCTTGTACGAGCAGTACTTC. J is TRBJ2-7 and V is TRBV7-6; 7 nucleotides agree with TRBD1. Trimming at V came to 4 bases and at J to 4 bases, leaving 13 bases not matched to a gene. Per germline, CDR1 SGHVS and CDR2 FNYEAQ. The CDR3 totals 16 residues.